Below are 25 T cell receptor beta chains sequenced from a single sample in a study of blood T cell repertoires in COVID-19. Method: immunoSEQ multiplex PCR; TCRdb's copy keeps in-frame clones and lacks some. The table records more than 150,000 clones, 65% to 90% of them present only once. Sequenced sample: PBMCs or T cells enriched from blood (not recorded which). The receptors come from a man in his forties who had recovered from COVID-19.

The CDR3 region has the DNA TGTGCCAGCAGCGCGGTTAGCGTCGGCACAGATACGCAGTATTTT. Residues: CASSAVSVGTDTQYF. V is TRBV9 and J is TRBJ2-3; perhaps TRBD2 as D (5 bases). The CDR3 spans 15 residues. Trimming pared 3 bases from V and 1 base from J, leaving 12 bases between. CDR1 and CDR2 (germline): SGDLS, YYNGEE.

This clone was recorded once. The chain links TRBV11-2 to TRBJ2-3; 13 bases are a match to TRBD2. The length of the CDR3 is 17 residues. CDR1 SGHAT and CDR2 FQNNGV come from the germline V gene. The junction had 3 bases not matched to a gene; V was cut back by 3 bases and J by 0 bases. The CDR3 sequence is CASSFRLAGGSTDTQYF. The DNA for the CDR3 is TGTGCCAGCAGCTTCAGACTAGCGGGGGGTAGCACAGATACGCAGTATTTT.

In its sample, this clone was seen once. The rearrangement links TRBV5-6 to TRBJ2-1, with D unclear. V dropped 0 bases and J dropped 6 bases, with 22 bases sitting between them. CDR1 SGHDT and CDR2 YYEEEE come from the germline V gene. The CDR3 is made up of 18 amino acids. The CDR3 coding sequence is TGTGCCAGCAGCTTGGCCGGGTCAGAGAAACCGTCAAGCAATGAGCAGTTCTTC. It encodes CASSLAGSEKPSSNEQFF. The full variable domain, rest sourced from reference TRBV5-6 and TRBJ2-1, is DAGVTQSPTHLIKTRGQQVTLRCSPKSGHDTVSWYQQALGQGPQFIFQYYEEEERQRGNFPDRFSGHQFPNYSSELNVNALLLGDSALYLCASSLAGSEKPSSNEQFFGPGTRLTVL.

The chain joins TRBV11-2 to TRBJ2-3, with D possibly being TRBD2 (6 bases). The V end was cut by 7 bases, the J end by 3 bases, with 11 bases between. This CDR3 has 13 residues. CDR1 and CDR2 from the germline V gene are SGHAT and FQNNGV. The CDR3 region has the DNA TGTGCCAGCAAGGTTAGCGGTACAGATACGCAGTATTTT. This gives the protein CASKVSGTDTQYF.

The chain links TRBV7-2 to TRBJ1-4, with 8 bases lining up with TRBD1. The CDR3 extends over 14 amino acids. The ends lost 3 bases at V and 8 bases at J; junction bases unmatched: 5. Per germline, CDR1 SGHTA and CDR2 FQGNSA. The CDR3 DNA sequence: TGTGCCAGCAGCTTTGGACAGGGACGGGAAAAACTGTTTTTT. Translation gives CASSFGQGREKLFF.

J is TRBJ2-5 and V is TRBV2; 7 bases map to TRBD1. CDR3 length: 15 residues. CDR1 and CDR2 (germline): SNHLY, FYNNEI. V dropped 6 bases and J dropped 2; count of bases not matched to a gene: 9. Written as DNA, the CDR3 is TGTGCCAGCAGGAAGATAGGGGACAGACAAGAGACCCAGTACTTC. It codes for CASRKIGDRQETQYF.

CDR3 sequence reads: CASSLNGQSSYNEQFF. CDR3 in DNA: TGTGCCAGCAGCTTAAATGGACAGAGCTCCTACAATGAGCAGTTCTTC. J is TRBJ2-1 and V is TRBV7-3; TRBD1 might be the D (6 bases). Germline V gene data show CDR1 as SGHTA and CDR2 as FQGTGA. Trimming pared 1 base from V and 0 bases from J, leaving 10 bases between. The CDR3 covers 16 residues. Together with reference TRBV7-3 and TRBJ2-1, the CDR3 gives the full variable domain: GAGVSQTPSNKVTEKGKYVELRCDPISGHTALYWYRQSLGQGPEFLIYFQGTGAADDSGLPNDRFFAVRPEGSVSTLKIQRTERGDSAVYLCASSLNGQSSYNEQFFGPGTRLTVL.

The chain carries TRBV25-1 and TRBJ1-1; possibly TRBD1 for D (6 bases). The CDR3 totals 15 residues. CDR1 is MGHDK, CDR2 SYGVNS, per germline. Trimming left V 5 bases short and J 0 bases short, with 13 bases between. As DNA, the CDR3 is TGTGCCAGCAGTACCCGGACAGTAATGAACACTGAAGCTTTCTTT. Its protein product is CASSTRTVMNTEAFF.

The genes are TRBV13 and TRBJ2-1; D perhaps matches TRBD2 (6 bases). V lost 3 bases to trimming and J lost 6 bases, with 12 bases between them. This CDR3 contains 14 residues. CDR1 is PRHDT and CDR2 is FYEKMQ in the germline V gene (reference sequence). CDR3 sequence reads: CASSLAGLPNEQFF. For the CDR3, the DNA is TGTGCCAGCAGCTTGGCGGGACTCCCCAATGAGCAGTTCTTC.

The CDR3 here is CASSFSGGGYGYTF. CDR3 in DNA: TGTGCCAGCAGCTTTTCCGGGGGTGGCTATGGCTACACCTTC. The V gene is TRBV5-6, the J gene TRBJ1-2; perhaps TRBD1 as D (5 bases). V lost 2 bases, J lost 4 bases, and 12 bases lay in between. The CDR3 extends over 14 amino acids. CDR1 is SGHDT, CDR2 YYEEEE, per germline. The whole variable domain, filled in from reference TRBV5-6 and TRBJ1-2, reads DAGVTQSPTHLIKTRGQQVTLRCSPKSGHDTVSWYQQALGQGPQFIFQYYEEEERQRGNFPDRFSGHQFPNYSSELNVNALLLGDSALYLCASSFSGGGYGYTFGSGTRLTVV.

This rearrangement joins TRBV5-1 to TRBJ1-1; 8 positions agree with TRBD1. V lost 4 bases to trimming and J lost 3 bases; unmatched junction nucleotides: 2. The germline gives CDR1 SGHRS, CDR2 YFSETQ. The CDR3 is 13 residues long. This chain's CDR3 is CASSLTGDTEAFF. The DNA of the CDR3 is TGCGCCAGCAGCCTGACAGGGGACACTGAAGCTTTCTTT.

The chain is built from TRBV4-3 and TRBJ1-5, with TRBD1 as a possible D gene (6 bases). The CDR3 spans 13 residues. V was cut by 3 bases and J by 5 bases, with 8 bases left in between. The germline V gene encodes CDR1 LGHNA and CDR2 YSLEER. CDR3 residues: CASSQNRDQPQHF. The CDR3 nucleotides are TGCGCCAGCAGCCAGAACAGGGATCAGCCCCAGCATTTT.

This clone was counted a few times. The chain is built from TRBV3-1 (or the pseudogene TRBV3-2) and TRBJ1-4; D uncertain. The ends were cut back, 6 bases at V and 3 bases at J, with 17 bases in the middle. Germline loops: CDR1 LGHDT, CDR2 YNNKEL (reference sequence). There are 16 residues in the CDR3. CDR3 region: CASSLSGFGANEKLFF. CDR3 nucleotides: TGTGCCAGCAGTCTTTCGGGTTTCGGGGCTAATGAAAAACTGTTTTTT.

This chain joins TRBV12-3 or TRBV12-4 and TRBJ2-1; the D is unclear. The CDR3 loop spans 13 amino acids. V shed 5 bases and J shed 4 bases, with 9 bases lying between them. CDR3: CASSPPPYNEQFF. The DNA for the CDR3 is TGTGCCAGCAGTCCCCCCCCATACAATGAGCAGTTCTTC.

The V and J genes are TRBV4-1 and TRBJ1-3; the match to TRBD1 covers 7 bases. V was clipped by 3 bases and J by 3 bases; unmatched bases: 11. The CDR3 is 17 residues long. The V gene's germline CDR1 is MGHRA and CDR2 YSYEKL. The CDR3 nucleotides read TGCGCCAGCAGCCACGCCTTAGACAGGGCCTTTGGAAACACCATATATTTT. This gives the protein CASSHALDRAFGNTIYF.

V usage is TRBV19 and J usage is TRBJ1-6; tentatively, D is TRBD1 (5 bases). The CDR3 consists of 16 residues. V gave up 5 bases and J gave up 7 bases, with 18 bases separating them. Germline V lookup: CDR1 LNHDA, CDR2 SQIVND (reference sequence). The CDR3, as DNA: TGTGCCAGTAGTTGGGGACTCCCCGTCGGGAATTCACCCCTCCACTTT. Encoded protein: CASSWGLPVGNSPLHF. The full variable domain, in which reference TRBV19 and TRBJ1-6 provide the parts outside the CDR3, is DGGITQSPKYLFRKEGQNVTLSCEQNLNHDAMYWYRQDPGQGLRLIYYSQIVNDFQKGDIAEGYSVSREKKESFPLTVTSAQKNPTAFYLCASSWGLPVGNSPLHFGNGTRLTVT.

This clone showed up just a few times. The chain links TRBV6-2 or TRBV6-3 to TRBJ2-1; the D gene is possibly TRBD2 (5 bases). The V end lost 5 bases, the J end lost 6 bases, and 14 bases lay between the germline ends. This CDR3 has 14 amino acids. The germline V gene encodes CDR1 MNHEY and CDR2 SVGEGT. In DNA form, the CDR3 reads TGTGCCAGCAGTGACACACTAGGGCCCAATGAGCAGTTCTTC. Encoded protein: CASSDTLGPNEQFF.

The V and J genes are TRBV18 and TRBJ2-3, with a weak D call TRBD1 (6 bases). The germline V gene encodes CDR1 KGHSH and CDR2 LQKENI. This CDR3 has 15 amino acids. Trimming left V 3 bases short and J 2 bases short, with 12 bases between. CDR3 loop: CASSPRWTDTDTQYF. The CDR3 DNA reads TGTGCCAGCTCACCTAGGTGGACAGACACAGATACGCAGTATTTT.

The rearrangement joins TRBV4-2 to TRBJ1-3; D gene ambiguous. Per the germline V gene, CDR1 is LGHNA and CDR2 is YNFKEQ. The CDR3 runs 16 residues. The V and J ends lost 1 base and 2 bases respectively, with 12 bases between them. CDR3 in DNA: TGTGCCAGCAGCCAAGCGCAGAGCGTCACTGGAAACACCATATATTTT. The encoded protein is CASSQAQSVTGNTIYF.

The chain couples TRBV29-1 to TRBJ2-5, with 9 bases fitting TRBD2. Trimming at V came to 6 bases and at J to 2 bases, leaving 10 bases not matched to a gene. The CDR3 loop spans 15 amino acids. From germline, CDR1 is SQVTM and CDR2 ANQGSEA. The CDR3 coding sequence is TGCAGCGTCCAGACCGGACTAGCGCTTCAAGAGACCCAGTACTTC. Translated: CSVQTGLALQETQYF.

In the case of this clone: The conserved final phenylalanine or tryptophan is absent from the CDR3, which likely points to a read error. The DNA is omitted, as the CDR3 cannot be located on it reliably, and the CDR3 follows TCRdb's listing. CDR3: CAISDEGLQVDPLFS. The chain has TRBV10-3 and TRBJ1-3. The CDR3 spans 15 amino acids, including both terminal residues. The V gene's germline CDR1 is ENHRY and CDR2 SYGVKD.

The chain combines TRBV9 with TRBJ1-1, with D hard to call. V lost 0 bases and J lost 1, with 13 bases in between. This CDR3 has 16 amino acids. Per the germline V gene, CDR1 is SGDLS and CDR2 is YYNGEE. This chain's CDR3 is CASSVGIRGENTEAFF. In nucleotides, the CDR3 is TGTGCCAGCAGCGTAGGGATCCGGGGAGAGAACACTGAAGCTTTCTTT.

This chain joins TRBV6-2 or TRBV6-3 and TRBJ1-1; D is unclear. Germline loops: CDR1 MNHEY, CDR2 SVGEGT. CDR3 length: 16 amino acids. The germline V and J ends were trimmed by 0 bases and 0 bases, with 11 bases remaining between them. The CDR3 DNA is TGTGCCAGCAGTTACTCTAGACGGGTTATGAACACTGAAGCTTTCTTT. Encoded protein: CASSYSRRVMNTEAFF.

This chain connects TRBV3-1 (or the pseudogene TRBV3-2) to TRBJ1-6; D unresolved. Germline V gene sequence: CDR1 LGHDT, CDR2 YNNKEL (reference sequence). Trimming cost V 1 base and J 18 bases, with 13 bases left between them. The CDR3 is made up of 12 amino acids. In DNA form, the CDR3 reads TGTGCCAGCAGCCAAGTGCTAGGGAGGCCCCACTTT. Its translation is CASSQVLGRPHF.

The J gene is TRBJ1-5, the V gene TRBV28, with 7 bases aligning to TRBD1. V lost 6 bases and J lost 4; bases outside the gene matches: 12. Germline CDR1 reads MDHEN; CDR2 reads SYDVKM. The CDR3 sequence is 16 residues long. The CDR3 DNA follows: TGTGCCAGCAGACACCGACAACAGGGGCCAAATCAGCCCCAGCATTTT. Its translation: CASRHRQQGPNQPQHF. The whole variable domain, filled in from reference TRBV28 and TRBJ1-5, reads DVKVTQSSRYLVKRTGEKVFLECVQDMDHENMFWYRQDPGLGLRLIYFSYDVKMKEKGDIPEGYSVSREKKERFSLILESASTNQTSMYLCASRHRQQGPNQPQHFGDGTRLSIL.